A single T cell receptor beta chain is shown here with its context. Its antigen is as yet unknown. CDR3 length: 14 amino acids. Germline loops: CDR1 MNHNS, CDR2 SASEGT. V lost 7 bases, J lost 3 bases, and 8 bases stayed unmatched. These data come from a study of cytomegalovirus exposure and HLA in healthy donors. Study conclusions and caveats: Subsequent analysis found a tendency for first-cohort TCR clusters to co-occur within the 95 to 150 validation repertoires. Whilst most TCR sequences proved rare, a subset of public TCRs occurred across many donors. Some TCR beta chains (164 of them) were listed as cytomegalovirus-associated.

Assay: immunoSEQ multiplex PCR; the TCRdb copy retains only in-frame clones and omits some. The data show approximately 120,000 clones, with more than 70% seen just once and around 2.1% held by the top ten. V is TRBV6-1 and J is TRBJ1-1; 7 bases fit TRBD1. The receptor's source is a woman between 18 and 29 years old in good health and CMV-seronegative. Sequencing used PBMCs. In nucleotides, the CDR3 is TGTGCCAGCACGGACAGGTCTAGGCACACTGAAGCTTTCTTT. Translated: CASTDRSRHTEAFF.